This T cell receptor (beta chain) was retrieved from a study of CD8+CD57+ T cells in acquired aplastic anemia. Across the study: Sorted CD4+ and CD8+ cells gave a mean 3.2 ug DNA, range 0.2 to 27.4 ug. Healthy donor CD4+ cell samples had a mean of around 10 million reads.

A remark on this clonotype: What it binds is unknown. A read error is likely, as this CDR3 ends without the conserved phenylalanine or tryptophan.

TCR beta VDJ and CDR3 were profiled, and genomic DNA was the template. In TCRdb, the reads were re-called with MiXCR into one record per CDR3 protein. The sample has about 190,000 distinct CDR3 sequences, around 59% seen once. The germline V and J ends were trimmed by 2 bases and 8 bases, with 10 bases remaining between them. The CDR3 totals 14 residues. Germline V gene data show CDR1 as SGHTA and CDR2 as FQGTGA. Study conclusions and caveats: A set of about 30 CD8+ CDR3 sequences was shared between patients and controls, and these sequences appeared highly expressed in patients.

This clonotype originated in a human donor in good health, serving as a control. Sequencing input: sorted CD4+, CD8+, or CD8+CD57+ T cells (not recorded which) from PBMCs. This chain links TRBV7-3 with TRBJ1-6, with D unresolved. This chain's CDR3 is CASSLFGGDSPLHS. The CDR3 DNA reads as TGTGCCAGCAGCTTATTTGGTGGAGATTCACCCCTCCACTCT.